The 14 T cell receptor beta chains below were found in one sample sequenced in a study of blood T cell repertoires in COVID-19. Repertoires were generated with immunoSEQ multiplex PCR, while TCRdb's copy carries only in-frame clones and drops some. The sample gives 130,000 to 150,000 clones, 65% to 90% of which show up once; 10% is in the top ten. What was sequenced was peripheral blood. The receptors come from a man in his fifties or sixties with active or convalescent COVID-19.

Worth noting for this clone: An end of the junction does not agree with germline; a read error may underlie this. The chain carries TRBV27 and TRBJ1-1; 7 bases align to TRBD1. Germline CDR1 is MNHEY and CDR2 is SMNVEV (reference sequence). The CDR3 runs to 11 residues. This CDR3 is CASSQTGSLLF. In nucleotides, the CDR3 is TGTGCCAGCAGTCAGACAGGGAGTCTCCTCTTT.

The chain joins TRBV29-1 to TRBJ1-2, with 7 bases matching TRBD1. This CDR3 is built from 18 residues. The J segment lost 2 bases and the V segment lost 0 bases, leaving 15 bases of the junction unmatched. The V gene's germline CDR1 is SQVTM and CDR2 ANQGSEA. The CDR3 reads CSVEDRLVGQLTNYGYTF. In DNA, the CDR3 is TGCAGCGTTGAAGATCGGTTGGTGGGACAGCTTACAAACTATGGCTACACCTTC.

The J gene is TRBJ1-1, the V gene TRBV6-2 or TRBV6-3; no firm D call. Germline CDR1 MNHEY, CDR2 SVGEGT. The CDR3 is 13 amino acids. Trimming took 5 bases from V and 1 from J, leaving 8 bases between them. The CDR3 DNA is TGTGCCAGCAGTAGAGGTTCGAACACTGAAGCTTTCTTT. Encoded protein: CASSRGSNTEAFF.

The gene calls are TRBV19 and TRBJ2-7; 9 bases fit TRBD2. J lost 2 bases, V lost 6 bases, and 14 bases had no gene match. CDR3 length: 17 amino acids. CDR1 is LNHDA and CDR2 is SQIVND in the germline V gene (reference sequence). CDR3 sequence: CASRRSETSGGTYEQYF. CDR3 nucleotide sequence: TGTGCCAGTAGGCGATCGGAGACTAGCGGAGGAACCTACGAGCAGTACTTC.

V gene TRBV14 combines with J gene TRBJ2-1; TRBD2 aligns across 10 bases. V trimming: 0 bases; J trimming: 4 bases; junction bases outside the gene matches: 12. Germline V gives CDR1 SGHDN, CDR2 FVKESK. CDR3 size: 19 residues. The CDR3 bases are TGTGCCAGCAGCCAAGATAAAAGCGGGAGGGGTTTAAGGTACAATGAGCAGTTCTTC. Its translation: CASSQDKSGRGLRYNEQFF.

V usage is TRBV7-9 and J usage is TRBJ1-4; 7 bases fit TRBD1. The germline V gene has CDR1 SEHNR and CDR2 FQNEAQ (reference sequence). The CDR3 is made up of 15 amino acids. The J segment lost 8 bases and the V segment lost 1 base, leaving 7 bases of the junction unmatched. This CDR3 reads CASSLGTGLREKLFF. The CDR3 DNA reads as TGTGCCAGCAGCTTAGGGACAGGCCTGAGGGAAAAACTGTTTTTT. Full variable domain (rest looked up from reference TRBV7-9 and TRBJ1-4): DTGVSQNPRHKITKRGQNVTFRCDPISEHNRLYWYRQTLGQGPEFLTYFQNEAQLEKSRLLSDRFSAERPKGSFSTLEIQRTEQGDSAMYLCASSLGTGLREKLFFGSGTQLSVL.

The chain has TRBV16 and TRBJ1-2; 9 bases fit TRBD1. Trimming took 4 bases from V and 4 from J; bases not matched to a gene: 10. This CDR3 has 16 amino acids. Looked up from germline, CDR1 is KGHSY and CDR2 is FQNENV. The CDR3 reads CASSPRQGVAIYGYTF. In DNA, the CDR3 is TGTGCCAGCAGCCCCCGACAGGGGGTGGCGATCTATGGCTACACCTTC. Full variable domain (outside the CDR3, taken from reference TRBV16 and TRBJ1-2): GEEVAQTPKHLVRGEGQKAKLYCAPIKGHSYVFWYQQVLKNEFKFLISFQNENVFDETGMPKERFSAKCLPNSPCSLEIQATKLEDSAVYFCASSPRQGVAIYGYTFGSGTRLTVV.

This clone was seen a single time. This rearrangement joins TRBV18 to TRBJ1-1; D unresolved. The CDR3 contains 14 residues. Germline V lookup: CDR1 KGHSH, CDR2 LQKENI. V shed 2 bases and J shed 2 bases, with 9 bases lying between them. In DNA, the CDR3 is TGTGCCAGCTCACCAAGGGAGGGCAACACTGAAGCTTTCTTT. It is translated as CASSPREGNTEAFF.

The chain combines TRBV30 with TRBJ2-6; D perhaps matches TRBD1 (6 bases). The CDR3 is 16 amino acids. CDR1 and CDR2 from the germline V gene are GTSNPN and SVGIG (reference sequence). V was cut by 3 bases and J by 0 bases, with 12 bases left in between. The CDR3 DNA reads TGTGCCTGGAGCCGAACAGGGAACTCTGGGGCCAACGTCCTGACTTTC. Translated: CAWSRTGNSGANVLTF.

This chain connects TRBV7-2 to TRBJ2-7; a weak D match, TRBD2 (6 bases). This CDR3 spans 14 amino acids. From germline, CDR1 is SGHTA and CDR2 FQGNSA. V was shortened by 5 bases and J by 3 bases, with 14 bases between the two germline ends. For the CDR3, the DNA is TGTGCCAGCAGCCCGCGGGGAGCCCACTACGAGCAGTACTTC. Its translation is CASSPRGAHYEQYF.

This sequence joins TRBV3-1 (or the pseudogene TRBV3-2) and TRBJ1-1, with 9 bases fitting TRBD1. This CDR3 comprises 14 residues. V lost 4 bases and J lost 8; bases outside the gene matches: 8. Germline CDR1 reads LGHDT; CDR2 reads YNNKEL (reference sequence). The CDR3 coding sequence is TGTGCCAGCAGCCGAGGACAGGGGAGTTCCGAAGCTTTCTTT. This codes for CASSRGQGSSEAFF.

The CDR3 loop is CASSLNGRAAGVYEQFF. The CDR3 nucleotides read TGTGCCAGTAGCCTTAACGGCAGGGCGGCAGGGGTATATGAGCAGTTCTTC. The gene calls are TRBV19 and TRBJ2-1; D may be TRBD1 (6 bases). The CDR3 runs to 17 residues. V was cut by 6 bases and J by 8 bases, with 26 bases left in between. The germline CDR1 and CDR2 sequences are LNHDA and SQIVND (reference sequence).

The chain combines TRBV5-1 with TRBJ2-3; perhaps TRBD2 as D (5 bases). The V end was cut by 7 bases, the J end by 5 bases, with 14 bases between. This CDR3 is built from 13 residues. Germline values: CDR1 SGHRS, CDR2 YFSETQ. The chain's CDR3 is CASPRTGKDTQYF. The CDR3 DNA is TGCGCCAGCCCCCGAACGGGGAAAGATACGCAGTATTTT.

This chain uses TRBV4-1 with TRBJ1-1; 8 nucleotides align to TRBD1. V lost 0 bases to trimming and J lost 2 bases; unmatched junction nucleotides: 11. This CDR3 comprises 18 residues. Germline V gene lookup returns CDR1 MGHRA and CDR2 YSYEKL. In DNA, the CDR3 is TGCGCCAGCAGCCAAGACCCAAGTCGGACAGGGATTAACACTGAAGCTTTCTTT. It translates to CASSQDPSRTGINTEAFF.